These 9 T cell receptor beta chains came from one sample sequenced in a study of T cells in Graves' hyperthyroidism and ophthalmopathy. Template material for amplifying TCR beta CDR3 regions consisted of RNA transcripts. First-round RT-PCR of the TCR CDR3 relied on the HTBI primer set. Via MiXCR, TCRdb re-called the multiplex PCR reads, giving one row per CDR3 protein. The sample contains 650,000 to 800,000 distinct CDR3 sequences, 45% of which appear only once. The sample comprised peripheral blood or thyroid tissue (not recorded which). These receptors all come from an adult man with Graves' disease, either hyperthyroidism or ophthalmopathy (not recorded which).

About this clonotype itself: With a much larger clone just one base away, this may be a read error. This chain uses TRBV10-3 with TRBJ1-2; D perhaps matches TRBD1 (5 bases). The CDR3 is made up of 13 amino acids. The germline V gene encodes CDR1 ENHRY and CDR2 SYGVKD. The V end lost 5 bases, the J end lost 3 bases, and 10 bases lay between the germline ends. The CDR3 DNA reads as TGTGCCATCAGTCTGGAGACAGACTATGGCTACACCTTC. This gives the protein CAISLETDYGYTF.

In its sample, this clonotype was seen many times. The CDR3 is CAVRGAIGETQYF. CDR3 nucleotides: TGTGCCGTCCGGGGGGCTATCGGAGAGACCCAGTACTTC. The chain employs TRBV19 and TRBJ2-5; tentatively, D is TRBD2 (7 bases). Trimming took off 11 bases at V and 4 bases at J, with 17 bases between the two ends. This CDR3 contains 13 residues. The germline V gene encodes CDR1 LNHDA and CDR2 SQIVND (reference sequence).

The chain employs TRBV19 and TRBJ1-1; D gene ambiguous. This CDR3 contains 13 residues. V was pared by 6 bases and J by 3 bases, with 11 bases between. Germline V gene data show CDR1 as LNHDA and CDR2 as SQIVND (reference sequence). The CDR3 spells CASSHFEDTEAFF. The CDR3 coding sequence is TGTGCCAGTAGCCACTTTGAGGACACTGAAGCTTTCTTT.

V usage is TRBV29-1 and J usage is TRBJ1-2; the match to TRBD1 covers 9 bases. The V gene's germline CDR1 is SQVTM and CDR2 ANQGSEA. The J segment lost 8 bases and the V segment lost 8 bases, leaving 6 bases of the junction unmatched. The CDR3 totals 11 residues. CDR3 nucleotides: TGCAGCTTCCGGACAGGGGAAGGCTACACCTTC. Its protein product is CSFRTGEGYTF.

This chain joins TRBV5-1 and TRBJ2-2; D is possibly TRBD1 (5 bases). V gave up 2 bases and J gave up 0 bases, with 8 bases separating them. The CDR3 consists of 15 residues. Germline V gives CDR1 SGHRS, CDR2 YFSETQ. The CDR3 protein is CASSFGATNTGELFF. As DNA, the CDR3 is TGCGCCAGCAGCTTTGGGGCAACGAACACCGGGGAGCTGTTTTTT.

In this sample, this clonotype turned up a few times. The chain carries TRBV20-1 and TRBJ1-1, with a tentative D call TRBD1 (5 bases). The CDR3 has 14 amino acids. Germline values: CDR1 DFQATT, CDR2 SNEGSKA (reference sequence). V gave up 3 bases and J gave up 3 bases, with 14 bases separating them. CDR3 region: CSARGRGDDTEAFF. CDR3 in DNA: TGCAGTGCTAGGGGGCGGGGGGATGACACTGAAGCTTTCTTT.

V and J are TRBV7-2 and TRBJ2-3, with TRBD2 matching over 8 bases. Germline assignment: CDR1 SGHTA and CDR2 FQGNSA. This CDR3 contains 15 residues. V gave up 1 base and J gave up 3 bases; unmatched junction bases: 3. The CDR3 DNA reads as TGTGCCAGCAGCTTAGGCGGGAGGAGGACAGATACGCAGTATTTT. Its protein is CASSLGGRRTDTQYF.

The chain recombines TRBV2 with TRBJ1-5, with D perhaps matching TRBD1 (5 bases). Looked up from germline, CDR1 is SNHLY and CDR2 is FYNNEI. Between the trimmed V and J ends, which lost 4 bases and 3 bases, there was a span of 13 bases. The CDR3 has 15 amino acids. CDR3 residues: CASSGQLYSNQPQHF. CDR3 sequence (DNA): TGTGCCAGCAGTGGACAGTTGTACTCCAATCAGCCCCAGCATTTT.

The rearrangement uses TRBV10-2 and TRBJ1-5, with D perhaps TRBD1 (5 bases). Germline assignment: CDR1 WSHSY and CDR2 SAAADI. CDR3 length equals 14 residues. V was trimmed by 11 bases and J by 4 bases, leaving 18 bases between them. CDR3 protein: CAAGAARGNQPQHF. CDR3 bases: TGCGCCGCCGGGGCGGCGAGGGGAAATCAGCCCCAGCATTTT.